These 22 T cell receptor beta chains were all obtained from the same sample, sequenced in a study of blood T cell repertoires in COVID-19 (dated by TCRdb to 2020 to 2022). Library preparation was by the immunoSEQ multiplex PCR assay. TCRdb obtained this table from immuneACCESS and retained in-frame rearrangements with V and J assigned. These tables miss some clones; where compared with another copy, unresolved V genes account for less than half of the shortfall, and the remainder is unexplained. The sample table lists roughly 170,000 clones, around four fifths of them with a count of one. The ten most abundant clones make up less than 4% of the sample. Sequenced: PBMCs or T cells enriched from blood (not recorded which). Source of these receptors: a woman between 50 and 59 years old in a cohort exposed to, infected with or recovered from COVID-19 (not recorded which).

The CDR3 region has the DNA TGCGCCAGCAGCCACACTAGGTCTCCCTCCTACGAGCAGTACTTC. Its protein is CASSHTRSPSYEQYF. V and J are TRBV4-1 and TRBJ2-7, with a possible D match to TRBD2 (5 bases). In germline, CDR1 is MGHRA, CDR2 YSYEKL. The V end lost 3 bases, the J end lost 0 bases, and 12 bases lay between the germline ends. This CDR3 comprises 15 residues.

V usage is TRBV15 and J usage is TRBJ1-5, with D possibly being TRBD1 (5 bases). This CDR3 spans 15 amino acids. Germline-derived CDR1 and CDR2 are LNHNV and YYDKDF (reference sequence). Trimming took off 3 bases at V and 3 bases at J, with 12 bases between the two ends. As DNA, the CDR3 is TGTGCCACCAGCAGGGCTGGGGCGTACAATCAGCCCCAGCATTTT. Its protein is CATSRAGAYNQPQHF.

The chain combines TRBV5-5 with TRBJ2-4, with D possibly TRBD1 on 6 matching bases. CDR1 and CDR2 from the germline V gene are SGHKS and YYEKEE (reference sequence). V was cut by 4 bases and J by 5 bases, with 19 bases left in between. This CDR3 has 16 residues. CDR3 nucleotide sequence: TGTGCCAGCAGCCCTGGGGTCTCGGACAGTCAAAACATTCAGTACTTC. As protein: CASSPGVSDSQNIQYF.

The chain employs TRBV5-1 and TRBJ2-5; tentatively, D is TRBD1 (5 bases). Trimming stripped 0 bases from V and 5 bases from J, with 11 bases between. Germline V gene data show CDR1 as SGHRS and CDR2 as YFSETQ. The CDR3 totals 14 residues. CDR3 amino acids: CASSLGRVRETQYF. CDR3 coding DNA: TGCGCCAGCAGCTTGGGCAGGGTCAGGGAGACCCAGTACTTC.

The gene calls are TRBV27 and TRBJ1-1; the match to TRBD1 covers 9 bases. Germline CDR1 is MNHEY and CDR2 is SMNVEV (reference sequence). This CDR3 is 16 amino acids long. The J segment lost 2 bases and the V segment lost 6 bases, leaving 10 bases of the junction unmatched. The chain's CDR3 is CASSLSPGQGNTEAFF. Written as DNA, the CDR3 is TGTGCCAGCAGCCTTAGCCCGGGACAGGGAAACACTGAAGCTTTCTTT.

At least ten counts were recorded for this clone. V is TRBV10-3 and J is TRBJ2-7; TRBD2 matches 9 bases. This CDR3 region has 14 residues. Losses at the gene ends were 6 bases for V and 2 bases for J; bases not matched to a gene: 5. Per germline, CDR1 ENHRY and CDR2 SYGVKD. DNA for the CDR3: TGTGCCATCAGCCCGACTAGCGGAGCCTACGAGCAGTACTTC. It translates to CAISPTSGAYEQYF.

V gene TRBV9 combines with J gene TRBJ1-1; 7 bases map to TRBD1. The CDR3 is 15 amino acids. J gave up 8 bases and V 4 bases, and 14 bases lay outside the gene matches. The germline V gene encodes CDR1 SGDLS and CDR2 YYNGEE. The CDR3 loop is CASSSRLAGQWEAFF. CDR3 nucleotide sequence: TGTGCCAGCAGCTCCCGGCTGGCGGGACAGTGGGAAGCTTTCTTT. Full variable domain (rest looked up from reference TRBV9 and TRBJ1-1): DSGVTQTPKHLITATGQRVTLRCSPRSGDLSVYWYQQSLDQGLQFLIQYYNGEERAKGNILERFSAQQFPDLHSELNLSSLELGDSALYFCASSSRLAGQWEAFFGQGTRLTVV.

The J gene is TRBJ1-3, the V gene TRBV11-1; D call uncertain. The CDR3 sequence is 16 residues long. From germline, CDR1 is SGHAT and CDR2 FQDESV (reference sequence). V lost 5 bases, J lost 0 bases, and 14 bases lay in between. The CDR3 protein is CASSPSLGDSGNTIYF. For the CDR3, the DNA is TGTGCCAGCAGCCCGAGTCTTGGTGACTCTGGAAACACCATATATTTT.

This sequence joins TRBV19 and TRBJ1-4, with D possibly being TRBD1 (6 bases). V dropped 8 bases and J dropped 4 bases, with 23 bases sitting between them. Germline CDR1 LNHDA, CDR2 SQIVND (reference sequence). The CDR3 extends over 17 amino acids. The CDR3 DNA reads TGTGCCAGTCAATCCTCTTTCCGGACAGCGAATAATGAAAAACTGTTTTTT. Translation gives CASQSSFRTANNEKLFF.

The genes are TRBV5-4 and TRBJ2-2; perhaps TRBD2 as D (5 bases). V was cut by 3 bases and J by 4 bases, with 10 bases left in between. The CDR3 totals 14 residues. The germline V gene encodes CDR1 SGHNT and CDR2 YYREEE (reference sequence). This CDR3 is CASSSRSGTGELFF. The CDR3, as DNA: TGTGCCAGCAGCTCTAGGAGCGGCACCGGGGAGCTGTTTTTT. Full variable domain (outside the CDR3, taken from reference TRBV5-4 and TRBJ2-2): ETGVTQSPTHLIKTRGQQVTLRCSSQSGHNTVSWYQQALGQGPQFIFQYYREEENGRGNFPPRFSGLQFPNYSSELNVNALELDDSALYLCASSSRSGTGELFFGEGSRLTVL.

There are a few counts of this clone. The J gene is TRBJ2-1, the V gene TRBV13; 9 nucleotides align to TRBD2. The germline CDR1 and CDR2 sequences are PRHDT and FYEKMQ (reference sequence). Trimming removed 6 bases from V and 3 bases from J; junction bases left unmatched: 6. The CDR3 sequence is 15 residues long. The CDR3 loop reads CASSSGLAYYNEQFF. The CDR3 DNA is TGTGCCAGCAGTAGCGGACTAGCGTACTACAATGAGCAGTTCTTC.

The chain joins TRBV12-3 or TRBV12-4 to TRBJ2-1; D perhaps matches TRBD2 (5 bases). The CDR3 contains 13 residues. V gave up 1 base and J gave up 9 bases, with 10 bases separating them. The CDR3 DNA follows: TGTGCCAGCAGTTTAGGGGAGATCGGTGAGCAGTTCTTC. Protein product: CASSLGEIGEQFF.

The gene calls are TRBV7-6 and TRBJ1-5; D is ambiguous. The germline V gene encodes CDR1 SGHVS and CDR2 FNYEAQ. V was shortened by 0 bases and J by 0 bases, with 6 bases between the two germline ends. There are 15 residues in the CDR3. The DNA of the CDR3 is TGTGCCAGCAGCTTAGCTCCAAATAGCAATCAGCCCCAGCATTTT. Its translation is CASSLAPNSNQPQHF. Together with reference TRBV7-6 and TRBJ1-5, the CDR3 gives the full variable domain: GAGVSQSPRYKVTKRGQDVALRCDPISGHVSLYWYRQALGQGPEFLTYFNYEAQQDKSGLPNDRFSAERPEGSISTLTIQRTEQRDSAMYRCASSLAPNSNQPQHFGDGTRLSIL.

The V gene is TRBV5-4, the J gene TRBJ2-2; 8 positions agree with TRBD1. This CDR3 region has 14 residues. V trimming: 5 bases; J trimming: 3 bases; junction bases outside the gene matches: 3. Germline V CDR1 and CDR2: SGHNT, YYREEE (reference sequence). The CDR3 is CASREQGDTGELFF. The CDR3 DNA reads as TGTGCCAGCAGAGAACAGGGGGACACCGGGGAGCTGTTTTTT.

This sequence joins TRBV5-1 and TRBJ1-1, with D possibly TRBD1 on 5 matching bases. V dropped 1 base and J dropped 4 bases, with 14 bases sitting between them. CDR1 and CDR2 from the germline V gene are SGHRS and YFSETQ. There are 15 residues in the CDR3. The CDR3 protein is CASSLSGAPPTEAFF. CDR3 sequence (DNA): TGCGCCAGCAGCTTGAGCGGGGCACCTCCCACTGAAGCTTTCTTT.

The CDR3 reads CASSLAGVDSLNTEAFF. For the CDR3, the DNA is TGTGCCAGCAGCTTAGCTGGGGTTGACAGCCTGAACACTGAAGCTTTCTTT. The J gene is TRBJ1-1, the V gene TRBV7-8; tentative D call: TRBD1 (5 bases). Germline V CDR1 and CDR2: SGHVS, FQNEAQ. The CDR3 is made up of 17 amino acids. Trimming took off 0 bases at V and 0 bases at J, with 14 bases between the two ends.

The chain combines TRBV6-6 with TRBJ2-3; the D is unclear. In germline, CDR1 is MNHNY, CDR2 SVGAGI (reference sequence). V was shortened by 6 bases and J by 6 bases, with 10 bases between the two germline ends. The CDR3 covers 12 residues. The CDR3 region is CASSSPRDTQYF. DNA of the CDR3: TGTGCCAGCAGCTCCCCGAGGGATACGCAGTATTTT.

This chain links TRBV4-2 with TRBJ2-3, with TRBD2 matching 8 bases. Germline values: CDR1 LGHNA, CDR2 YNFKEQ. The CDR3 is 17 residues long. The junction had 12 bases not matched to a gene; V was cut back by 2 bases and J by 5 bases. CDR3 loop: CASSQSIGGGTGDTQYF. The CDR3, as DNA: TGTGCCAGCAGCCAATCGATCGGGGGGGGTACGGGAGATACGCAGTATTTT.

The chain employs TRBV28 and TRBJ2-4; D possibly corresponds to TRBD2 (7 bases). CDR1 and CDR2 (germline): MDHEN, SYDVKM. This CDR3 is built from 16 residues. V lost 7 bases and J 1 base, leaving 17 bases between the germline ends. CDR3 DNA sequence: TGTGCCAGCACCCCGGGGGGCGGGCTGGCCAAAAACATTCAGTACTTC. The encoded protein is CASTPGGGLAKNIQYF.

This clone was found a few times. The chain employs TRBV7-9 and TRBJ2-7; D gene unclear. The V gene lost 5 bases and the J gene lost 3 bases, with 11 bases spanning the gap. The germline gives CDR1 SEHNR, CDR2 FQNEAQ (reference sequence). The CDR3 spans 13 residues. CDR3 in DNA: TGTGCCAGCAGCCTACGACTGTACTACGAGCAGTACTTC. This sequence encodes CASSLRLYYEQYF.

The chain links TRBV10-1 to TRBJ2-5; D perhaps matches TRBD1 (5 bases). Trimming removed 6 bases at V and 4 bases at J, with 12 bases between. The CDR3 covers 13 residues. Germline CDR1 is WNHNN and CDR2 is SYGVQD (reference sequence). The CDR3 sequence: CASSASGAETQYF. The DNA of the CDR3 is TGCGCCAGCAGCGCATCTGGGGCAGAGACCCAGTACTTC.

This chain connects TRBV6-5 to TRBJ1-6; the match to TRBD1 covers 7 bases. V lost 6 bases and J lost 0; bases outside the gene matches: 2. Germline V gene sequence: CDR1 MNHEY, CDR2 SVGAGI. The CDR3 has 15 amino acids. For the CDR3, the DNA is TGTGCCAGCAGAGCAGGGGGCTCCTATAATTCACCCCTCCACTTT. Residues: CASRAGGSYNSPLHF.